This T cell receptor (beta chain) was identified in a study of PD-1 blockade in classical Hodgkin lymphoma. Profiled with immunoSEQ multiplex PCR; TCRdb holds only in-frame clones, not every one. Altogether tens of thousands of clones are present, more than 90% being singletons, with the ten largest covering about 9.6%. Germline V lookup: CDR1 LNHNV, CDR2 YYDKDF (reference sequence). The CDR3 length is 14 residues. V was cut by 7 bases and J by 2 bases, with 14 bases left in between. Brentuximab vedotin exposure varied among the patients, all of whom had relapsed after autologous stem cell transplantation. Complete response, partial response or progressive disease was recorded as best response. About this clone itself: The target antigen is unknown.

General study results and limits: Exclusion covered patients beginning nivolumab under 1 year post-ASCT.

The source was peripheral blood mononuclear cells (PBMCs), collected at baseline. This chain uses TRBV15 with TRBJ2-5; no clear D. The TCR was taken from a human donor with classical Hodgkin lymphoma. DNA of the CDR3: TGTGCCACCACTCTGGCAGGAACGCAAGAGACCCAGTACTTC. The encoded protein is CATTLAGTQETQYF.